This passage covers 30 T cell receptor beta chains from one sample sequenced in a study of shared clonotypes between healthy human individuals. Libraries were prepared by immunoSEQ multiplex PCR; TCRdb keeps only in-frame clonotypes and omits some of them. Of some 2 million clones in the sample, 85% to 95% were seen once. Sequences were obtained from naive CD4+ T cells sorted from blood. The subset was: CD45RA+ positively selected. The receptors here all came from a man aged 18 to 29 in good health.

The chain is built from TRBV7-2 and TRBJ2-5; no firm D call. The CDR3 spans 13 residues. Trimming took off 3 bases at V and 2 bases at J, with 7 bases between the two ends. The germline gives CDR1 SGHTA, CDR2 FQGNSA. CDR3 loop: CASSFGEQETQYF. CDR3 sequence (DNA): TGTGCCAGCAGCTTTGGAGAACAAGAGACCCAGTACTTC.

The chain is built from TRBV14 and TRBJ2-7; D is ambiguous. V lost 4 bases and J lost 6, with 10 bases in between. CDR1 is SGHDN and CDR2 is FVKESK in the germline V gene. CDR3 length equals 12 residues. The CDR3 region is CASSPPMGEQYF. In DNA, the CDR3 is TGTGCCAGCAGCCCTCCTATGGGCGAGCAGTACTTC.

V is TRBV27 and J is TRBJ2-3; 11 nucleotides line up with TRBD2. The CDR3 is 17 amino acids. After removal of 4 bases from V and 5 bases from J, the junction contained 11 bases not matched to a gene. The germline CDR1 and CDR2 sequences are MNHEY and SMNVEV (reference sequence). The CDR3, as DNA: TGTGCCAGCAGTTCCACCCGACTAGCGGGAACGGTAGATACGCAGTATTTT. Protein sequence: CASSSTRLAGTVDTQYF.

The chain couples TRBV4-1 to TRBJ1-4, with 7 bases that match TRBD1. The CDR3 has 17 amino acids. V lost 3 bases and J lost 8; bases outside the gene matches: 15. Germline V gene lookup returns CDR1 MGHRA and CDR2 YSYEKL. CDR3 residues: CASSHQSEGQVGEKLFF. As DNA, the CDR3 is TGCGCCAGCAGCCACCAATCTGAAGGACAGGTCGGCGAAAAACTGTTTTTT.

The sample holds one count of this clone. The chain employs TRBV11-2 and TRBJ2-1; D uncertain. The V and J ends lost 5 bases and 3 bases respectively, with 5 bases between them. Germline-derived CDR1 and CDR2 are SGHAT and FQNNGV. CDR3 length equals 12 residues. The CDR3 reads CASSRRYNEQFF. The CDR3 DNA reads TGTGCCAGCAGCCGCCGCTACAATGAGCAGTTCTTC. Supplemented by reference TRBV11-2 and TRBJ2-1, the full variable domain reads EAGVAQSPRYKIIEKRQSVAFWCNPISGHATLYWYQQILGQGPKLLIQFQNNGVVDDSQLPKDRFSAERLKGVDSTLKIQPAKLEDSAVYLCASSRRYNEQFFGPGTRLTVL.

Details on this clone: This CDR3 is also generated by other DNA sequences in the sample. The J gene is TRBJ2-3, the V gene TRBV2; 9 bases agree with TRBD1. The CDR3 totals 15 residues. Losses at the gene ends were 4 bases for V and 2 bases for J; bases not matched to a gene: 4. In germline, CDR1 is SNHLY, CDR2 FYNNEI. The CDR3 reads CASSADRGFTDTQYF. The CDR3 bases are TGTGCCAGCAGTGCGGACAGGGGATTCACAGATACGCAGTATTTT.

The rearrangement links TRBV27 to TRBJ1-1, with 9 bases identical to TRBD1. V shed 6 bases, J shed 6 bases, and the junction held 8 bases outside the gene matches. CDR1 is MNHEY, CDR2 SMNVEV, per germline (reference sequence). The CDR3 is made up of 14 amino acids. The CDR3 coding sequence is TGTGCCAGCAGACTACAGGGGGCTGGGCCTGAAGCTTTCTTT. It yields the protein CASRLQGAGPEAFF.

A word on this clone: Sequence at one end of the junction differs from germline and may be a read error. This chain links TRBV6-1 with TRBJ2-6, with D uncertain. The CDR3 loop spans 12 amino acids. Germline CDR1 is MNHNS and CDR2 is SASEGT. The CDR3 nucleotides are TGTGCCAACAGTTCTGGGGCCAACGTCCTGACTTTC. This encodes CANSSGANVLTF.

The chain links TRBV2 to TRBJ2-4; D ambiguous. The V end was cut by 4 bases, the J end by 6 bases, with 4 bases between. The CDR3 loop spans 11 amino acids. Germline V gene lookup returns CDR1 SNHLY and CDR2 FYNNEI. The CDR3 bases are TGTGCCAGCAGTGGAGGAAACATTCAGTACTTC. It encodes CASSGGNIQYF.

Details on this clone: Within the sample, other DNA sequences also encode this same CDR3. CDR3 sequence reads: CASSRTLQETQYF. For the CDR3, the DNA is TGTGCCAGCAGTAGGACACTTCAAGAGACCCAGTACTTC. The chain links TRBV6-5 to TRBJ2-5; D perhaps matches TRBD1 (5 bases). CDR1 and CDR2 from the germline V gene are MNHEY and SVGAGI. The CDR3 runs 13 residues. Trimming shortened V by 5 bases and J by 2 bases, and 9 bases separated the two germline ends.

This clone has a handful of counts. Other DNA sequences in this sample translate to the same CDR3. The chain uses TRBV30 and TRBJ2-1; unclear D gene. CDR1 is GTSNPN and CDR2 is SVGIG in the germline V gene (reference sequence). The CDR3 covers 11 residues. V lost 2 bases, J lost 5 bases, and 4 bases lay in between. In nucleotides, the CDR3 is TGTGCCTGGAGTCGGGACAATGAGCAGTTCTTC. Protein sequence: CAWSRDNEQFF.

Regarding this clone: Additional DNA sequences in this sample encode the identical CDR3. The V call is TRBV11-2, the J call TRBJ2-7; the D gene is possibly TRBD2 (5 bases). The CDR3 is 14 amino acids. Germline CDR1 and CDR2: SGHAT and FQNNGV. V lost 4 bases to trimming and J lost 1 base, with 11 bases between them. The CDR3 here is CASSSREGSYEQYF. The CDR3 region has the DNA TGTGCCAGCAGCTCCAGAGAGGGATCCTACGAGCAGTACTTC.

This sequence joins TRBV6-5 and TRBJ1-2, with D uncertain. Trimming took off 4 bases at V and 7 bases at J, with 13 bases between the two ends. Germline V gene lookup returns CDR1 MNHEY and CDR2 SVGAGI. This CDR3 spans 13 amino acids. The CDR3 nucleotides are TGTGCCAGCAGTTCCCCTCTCCTCACTGGCTACACCTTC. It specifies CASSSPLLTGYTF.

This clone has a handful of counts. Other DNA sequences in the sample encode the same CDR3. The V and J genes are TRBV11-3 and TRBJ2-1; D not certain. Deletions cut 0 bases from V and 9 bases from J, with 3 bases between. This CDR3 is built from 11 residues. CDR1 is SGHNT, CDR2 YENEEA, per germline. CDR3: CASSLDGEQFF. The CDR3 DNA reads TGTGCCAGCAGCTTAGACGGTGAGCAGTTCTTC.

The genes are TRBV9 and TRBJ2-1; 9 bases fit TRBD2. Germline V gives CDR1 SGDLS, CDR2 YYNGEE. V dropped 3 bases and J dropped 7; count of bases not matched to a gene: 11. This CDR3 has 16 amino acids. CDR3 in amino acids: CASSALAGEVLNEQFF. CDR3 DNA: TGTGCCAGCAGCGCATTAGCGGGAGAAGTCTTGAATGAGCAGTTCTTC.

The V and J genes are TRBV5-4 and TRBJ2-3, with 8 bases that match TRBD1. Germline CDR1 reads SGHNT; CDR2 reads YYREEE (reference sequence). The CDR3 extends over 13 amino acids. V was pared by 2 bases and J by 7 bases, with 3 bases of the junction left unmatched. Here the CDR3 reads CASSLQGVNTQYF. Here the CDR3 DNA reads TGTGCCAGCAGCTTACAGGGGGTGAATACGCAGTATTTT.

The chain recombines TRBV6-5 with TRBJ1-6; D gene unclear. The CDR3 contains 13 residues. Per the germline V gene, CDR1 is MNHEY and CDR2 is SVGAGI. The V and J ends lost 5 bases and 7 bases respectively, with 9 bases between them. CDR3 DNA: TGTGCCAGCAGTATACAAGGGAATTCACCCCTCCACTTT. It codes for CASSIQGNSPLHF.

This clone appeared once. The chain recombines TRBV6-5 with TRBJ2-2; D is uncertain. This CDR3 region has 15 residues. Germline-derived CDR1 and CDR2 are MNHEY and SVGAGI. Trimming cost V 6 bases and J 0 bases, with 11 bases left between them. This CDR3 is CASRPGRANTGELFF. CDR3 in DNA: TGTGCCAGCAGACCAGGACGGGCGAACACCGGGGAGCTGTTTTTT.

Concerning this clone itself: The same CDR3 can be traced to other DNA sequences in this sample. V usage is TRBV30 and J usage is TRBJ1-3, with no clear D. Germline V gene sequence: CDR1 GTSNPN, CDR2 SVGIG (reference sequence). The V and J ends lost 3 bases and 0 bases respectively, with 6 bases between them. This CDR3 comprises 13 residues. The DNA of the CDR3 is TGTGCCTGGAGCGATAGCTCTGGAAACACCATATATTTT. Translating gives CAWSDSSGNTIYF.

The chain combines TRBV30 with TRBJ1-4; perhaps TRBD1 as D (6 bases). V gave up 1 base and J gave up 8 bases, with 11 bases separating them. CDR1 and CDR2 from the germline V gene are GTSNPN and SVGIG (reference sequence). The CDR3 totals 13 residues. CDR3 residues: CAWSEQGIEKLFF. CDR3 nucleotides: TGTGCCTGGAGTGAACAGGGCATCGAAAAACTGTTTTTT.

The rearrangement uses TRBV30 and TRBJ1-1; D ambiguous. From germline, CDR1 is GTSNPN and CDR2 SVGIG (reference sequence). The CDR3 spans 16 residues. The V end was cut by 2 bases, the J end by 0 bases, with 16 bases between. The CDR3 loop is CAWSKGDFFMNTEAFF. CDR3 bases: TGTGCCTGGAGTAAGGGTGACTTCTTCATGAACACTGAAGCTTTCTTT.

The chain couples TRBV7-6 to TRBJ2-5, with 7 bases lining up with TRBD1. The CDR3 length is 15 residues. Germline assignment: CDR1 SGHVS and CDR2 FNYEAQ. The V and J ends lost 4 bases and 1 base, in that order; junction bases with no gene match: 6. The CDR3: CASSSIQGIQETQYF. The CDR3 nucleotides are TGTGCCAGCAGCTCAATACAGGGGATCCAAGAGACCCAGTACTTC.

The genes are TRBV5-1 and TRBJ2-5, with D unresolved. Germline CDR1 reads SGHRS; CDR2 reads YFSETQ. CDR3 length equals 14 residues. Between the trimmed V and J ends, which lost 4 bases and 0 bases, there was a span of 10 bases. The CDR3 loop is CASSTGRHQETQYF. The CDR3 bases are TGCGCCAGCAGCACCGGACGGCACCAAGAGACCCAGTACTTC.

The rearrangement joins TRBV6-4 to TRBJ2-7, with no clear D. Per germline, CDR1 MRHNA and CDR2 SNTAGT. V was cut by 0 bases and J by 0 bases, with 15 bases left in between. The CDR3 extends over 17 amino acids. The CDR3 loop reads CASSDSESDSSSYEQYF. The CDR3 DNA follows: TGTGCCAGCAGTGACTCGGAATCTGATTCGAGCTCCTACGAGCAGTACTTC.

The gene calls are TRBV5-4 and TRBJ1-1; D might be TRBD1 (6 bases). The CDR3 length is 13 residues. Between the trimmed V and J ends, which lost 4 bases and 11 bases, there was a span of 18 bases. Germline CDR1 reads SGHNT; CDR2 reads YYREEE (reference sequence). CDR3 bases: TGTGCCAGCAGCGACGTGGGGGCGAGGCCTGCTTTCTTT. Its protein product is CASSDVGARPAFF.

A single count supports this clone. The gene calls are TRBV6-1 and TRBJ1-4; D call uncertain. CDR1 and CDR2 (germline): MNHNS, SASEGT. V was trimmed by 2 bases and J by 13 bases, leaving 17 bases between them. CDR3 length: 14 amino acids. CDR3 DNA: TGTGCCAGCAGTGAATTGGTCGTTCAGGCGGCACTGTTTTTT. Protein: CASSELVVQAALFF.

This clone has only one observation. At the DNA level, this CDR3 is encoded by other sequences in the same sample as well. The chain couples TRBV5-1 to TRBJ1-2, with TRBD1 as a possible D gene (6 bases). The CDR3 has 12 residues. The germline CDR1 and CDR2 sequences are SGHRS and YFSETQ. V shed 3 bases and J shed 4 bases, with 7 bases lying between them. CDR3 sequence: CASSSGVYGYTF. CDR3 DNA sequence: TGCGCCAGCAGCTCAGGGGTCTATGGCTACACCTTC.

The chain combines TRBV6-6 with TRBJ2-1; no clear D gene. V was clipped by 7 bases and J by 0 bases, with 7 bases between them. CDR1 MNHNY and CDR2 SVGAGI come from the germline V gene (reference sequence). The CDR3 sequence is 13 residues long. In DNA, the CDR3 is TGTGCCAGCAACCCGGACTCCTACAATGAGCAGTTCTTC. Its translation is CASNPDSYNEQFF.

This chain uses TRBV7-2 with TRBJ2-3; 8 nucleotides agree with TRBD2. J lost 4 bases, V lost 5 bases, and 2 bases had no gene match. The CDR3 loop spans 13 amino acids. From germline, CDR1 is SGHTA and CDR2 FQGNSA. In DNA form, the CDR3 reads TGTGCCAGCAGCACGGGAGGGGCAGATACGCAGTATTTT. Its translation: CASSTGGADTQYF. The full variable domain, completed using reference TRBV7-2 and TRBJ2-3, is GAGVSQSPSNKVTEKGKDVELRCDPISGHTALYWYRQSLGQGLEFLIYFQGNSAPDKSGLPSDRFSAERTGGSVSTLTIQRTQQEDSAVYLCASSTGGADTQYFGPGTRLTVL.

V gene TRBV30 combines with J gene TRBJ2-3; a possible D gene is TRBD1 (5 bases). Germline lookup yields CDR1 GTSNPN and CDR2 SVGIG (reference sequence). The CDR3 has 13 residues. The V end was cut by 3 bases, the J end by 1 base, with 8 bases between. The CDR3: CAWSMGRTDTQYF. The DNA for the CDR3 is TGTGCCTGGAGCATGGGGCGCACAGATACGCAGTATTTT.